This T cell receptor beta chain was recovered during a study of blood T cell repertoires in COVID-19. Germline CDR1 SGHAT, CDR2 FQNNGV. This CDR3 contains 15 residues. The V end was cut by 6 bases, the J end by 0 bases, with 12 bases between. The method was immunoSEQ multiplex PCR; TCRdb's version includes in-frame clones alone and lacks a portion of them. The sample shows approximately 210,000 clones, 65% to 85% of them seen only once. Sequencing was done on a sample of PBMCs or T cells enriched from blood (not recorded which). This chain joins TRBV11-2 and TRBJ1-3; perhaps TRBD1 as D (5 bases). The source is a woman aged 55-70 years who had recovered from COVID-19. CDR3 DNA sequence: TGTGCCAGCAGTTTCACAGGAGACTCTGGAAACACCATATATTTT. Its translation: CASSFTGDSGNTIYF.